Described below is a single TCR beta chain sequence and its context. Its antigen is unidentified. This specimen belongs to a study of OX40 agonist ivuxolimab in advanced cancers. Whole-study findings and limits: Within 6 weeks, CD4+ and CD8+ blood T cells expanded clonally at 0.1 to 3.0 mg/kg. With doses of 0.1-3.0 mg/kg, partial responders showed among the lowest clonal expansion.

The germline V and J ends were trimmed by 0 bases and 6 bases, with 6 bases remaining between them. The CDR3 is 12 residues long. Germline assignment: CDR1 SGHRS and CDR2 YFSETQ. Sequencing used immunoSEQ multiplex PCR; TCRdb keeps in-frame clones, though not all of them. The sample gives about 77,000 clones, roughly 80% of which show up once; roughly 4.9% is in the top ten. The sample here was CD4+ or CD8+ T cells sorted from blood, taken in a trial of the OX40 agonist ivuxolimab. V and J are TRBV5-1 and TRBJ1-2; D remains ambiguous. The receptor comes from an adult with an advanced solid tumor such as melanoma, head and neck, liver or kidney cancer. The CDR3 region is CASSLEGNGYTF. In DNA, the CDR3 is TGCGCCAGCAGCTTGGAGGGCAATGGCTACACCTTC.